The 14 T cell receptor beta chains below all came from one sample that was sequenced in a study of T-cell memory formation after mild COVID-19. One entry per CDR3 protein results from TCRdb running MiXCR on the 5' RACE reads. This table holds around 450,000 distinct CDR3 sequences, 20% to 25% found once. The sample consisted of PBMCs or a T cell subset sorted from them (not recorded which). These receptors were collected from an adult woman who had mild COVID-19 (a few samples of this study predate the infection). Cell type and time point are not known.

This clonotype was seen only a few times. This chain joins TRBV7-2 and TRBJ2-5; TRBD2 agrees at 8 bases. CDR1 and CDR2 from the germline V gene are SGHTA and FQGNSA. The CDR3 extends over 16 amino acids. Trimming at V came to 2 bases and at J to 0 bases, leaving 5 bases not matched to a gene. The DNA of the CDR3 is TGTGCCAGCAGCTTAAGGGCTAGCGGGTACCAAGAGACCCAGTACTTC. Amino acids: CASSLRASGYQETQYF.

V is TRBV7-2 and J is TRBJ1-5; TRBD1 might be the D (6 bases). V was shortened by 1 base and J by 5 bases, with 12 bases between the two germline ends. Germline assignment: CDR1 SGHTA and CDR2 FQGNSA. The CDR3 loop spans 15 amino acids. The CDR3 is CASSLGGLWDQPQHF. CDR3 bases: TGTGCCAGCAGCTTAGGGGGGCTATGGGATCAGCCCCAGCATTTT. The entire variable domain, with the rest obtained from reference TRBV7-2 and TRBJ1-5, is as follows: GAGVSQSPSNKVTEKGKDVELRCDPISGHTALYWYRQSLGQGLEFLIYFQGNSAPDKSGLPSDRFSAERTGGSVSTLTIQRTQQEDSAVYLCASSLGGLWDQPQHFGDGTRLSIL.

The V gene is TRBV29-1, the J gene TRBJ2-3, with 10 bases identical to TRBD1. The germline V gene encodes CDR1 SQVTM and CDR2 ANQGSEA. With V trimmed by 5 bases and J by 1 base, 6 bases remained unmatched. This CDR3 has 15 amino acids. CDR3 region: CSVIPGTGGTDTQYF. The CDR3 nucleotides read TGCAGCGTTATACCCGGGACAGGGGGCACAGATACGCAGTATTTT.

This clonotype has a handful of counts. The J gene is TRBJ1-1, the V gene TRBV12-3 or TRBV12-4; possibly TRBD1 for D (6 bases). The V and J ends lost 3 bases and 10 bases respectively, with 18 bases between them. CDR3 length: 14 residues. CDR3 DNA: TGTGCCAGCAGTTTTAGGTCACAGGGTAGAGGAGCTTTCTTT. Translation gives CASSFRSQGRGAFF.

The CDR3 loop reads CSARDNWNEKLFF. The CDR3 DNA follows: TGCAGTGCTAGAGATAATTGGAATGAAAAACTGTTTTTT. The rearrangement uses TRBV20-1 and TRBJ1-4; D remains ambiguous. The V end was cut by 0 bases, the J end by 5 bases, with 7 bases between. This CDR3 has 13 amino acids. The germline V gene encodes CDR1 DFQATT and CDR2 SNEGSKA (reference sequence).

This chain connects TRBV29-1 to TRBJ2-5, with TRBD1 matching 7 bases. Trimming removed 7 bases from V and 4 bases from J; junction bases left unmatched: 3. This CDR3 contains 11 residues. In germline, CDR1 is SQVTM, CDR2 ANQGSEA. The CDR3 region is CSARQGETQYF. The CDR3 DNA reads as TGCAGCGCCCGACAGGGAGAGACCCAGTACTTC.

This clonotype was detected a few times. The J gene is TRBJ2-1, the V gene TRBV7-8; 8 bases match TRBD2. This CDR3 region has 15 residues. From germline, CDR1 is SGHVS and CDR2 FQNEAQ. With V trimmed by 10 bases and J by 10 bases, 18 bases remained unmatched. The CDR3 DNA reads as TGTGCCACCCCGGGGGTTGCGGGAGGTATCGACGAGCAGTTCTTC. Encoded protein: CATPGVAGGIDEQFF.

This chain links TRBV28 with TRBJ2-6; 8 positions agree with TRBD2. Germline lookup yields CDR1 MDHEN and CDR2 SYDVKM. V shed 7 bases, J shed 0 bases, and the junction held 5 bases outside the gene matches. The CDR3 runs 16 residues. In DNA form, the CDR3 reads TGTGCCAGCACCCCTAGCGGGCCCTCTGGGGCCAACGTCCTGACTTTC. Its protein is CASTPSGPSGANVLTF.

There are a few counts of this clonotype. The chain employs TRBV7-9 and TRBJ1-3; perhaps TRBD1 as D (6 bases). Germline V gene data show CDR1 as SEHNR and CDR2 as FQNEAQ (reference sequence). Trimming stripped 6 bases from V and 2 bases from J, with 11 bases between. The CDR3 sequence is 14 residues long. The CDR3 is CASSPGTTGNTIYF. In DNA form, the CDR3 reads TGTGCCAGCAGTCCCGGGACAACTGGAAACACCATATATTTT.

The chain is built from TRBV19 and TRBJ1-1; 8 positions match TRBD1. Per germline, CDR1 LNHDA and CDR2 SQIVND (reference sequence). CDR3 size: 14 residues. The V and J ends lost 6 bases and 5 bases, in that order; junction bases with no gene match: 8. The DNA of the CDR3 is TGTGCCAGTAGCCGGGGGACAGGCGGGACTGAAGCTTTCTTT. Translated, it gives CASSRGTGGTEAFF.

This clonotype was found a few times. The chain carries TRBV7-9 and TRBJ1-2; no reliable D call. The V end was cut by 5 bases, the J end by 2 bases, with 15 bases between. The CDR3 contains 15 residues. CDR1 is SEHNR and CDR2 is FQNEAQ in the germline V gene (reference sequence). Here the CDR3 reads CASSPSIGPNYGYTF. The CDR3, as DNA: TGTGCCAGCAGCCCATCTATCGGCCCGAACTATGGCTACACCTTC.

This clonotype was observed a few times. The chain employs TRBV9 and TRBJ2-1, with D possibly TRBD2 on 6 matching bases. The CDR3 runs to 15 residues. Germline CDR1 and CDR2: SGDLS and YYNGEE. The V end was cut by 4 bases, the J end by 1 base, with 12 bases between. CDR3 in amino acids: CASSSLGGSYNEQFF. CDR3 in DNA: TGTGCCAGCAGCTCCCTCGGGGGTTCCTACAATGAGCAGTTCTTC.

This clonotype was recorded a few times. This rearrangement joins TRBV4-2 to TRBJ2-7, with D possibly called TRBD1 or TRBD2 (6 bases each). Germline V gives CDR1 LGHNA, CDR2 YNFKEQ. This CDR3 region has 16 residues. Trimming took 1 base from V and 0 from J, leaving 13 bases between them. The CDR3 nucleotides are TGTGCCAGCAGCCAAGTGGGGGGCGCGGCCTCCTACGAGCAGTACTTC. This encodes CASSQVGGAASYEQYF.

This sequence joins TRBV5-1 and TRBJ2-1; 10 bases line up with TRBD2. The J segment lost 3 bases and the V segment lost 0 bases, leaving 0 bases of the junction unmatched. The CDR3 loop spans 15 amino acids. Germline values: CDR1 SGHRS, CDR2 YFSETQ. CDR3 residues: CASSLERGGYNEQFF. Written as DNA, the CDR3 is TGCGCCAGCAGCTTGGAGCGGGGGGGCTACAATGAGCAGTTCTTC.